Shown below are 17 T cell receptor beta chains from a single sample sequenced in a study of blood T cell repertoires in COVID-19. Sequencing used immunoSEQ multiplex PCR; TCRdb keeps in-frame clones, though not all of them. Seen here are over 95,000 clones, 85% to 90% observed once, and the top ten hold under 6%. Input material: peripheral blood. These receptors all come from a woman between 50 and 59 years old with acute or convalescent COVID-19.

The J gene is TRBJ1-3, the V gene TRBV30; D remains ambiguous. The CDR3 loop spans 13 amino acids. Looked up from germline, CDR1 is GTSNPN and CDR2 is SVGIG (reference sequence). V lost 5 bases, J lost 0 bases, and 8 bases lay in between. CDR3 sequence: CAWSSGSGNTIYF. As DNA, the CDR3 is TGTGCCTGGTCCTCCGGCTCTGGAAACACCATATATTTT.

This clone was detected only once. The chain employs TRBV5-4 and TRBJ1-4; D might be TRBD1 (6 bases). Deletions cut 5 bases from V and 6 bases from J, with 11 bases between. CDR3 length: 13 residues. Germline V gene lookup returns CDR1 SGHNT and CDR2 YYREEE (reference sequence). CDR3 in amino acids: CASRGGGDEKLFF. Here the CDR3 DNA reads TGTGCCAGCAGAGGGGGGGGAGATGAAAAACTGTTTTTT.

This clone was observed a few times. The chain couples TRBV5-4 to TRBJ2-7; a weak D match, TRBD1 (6 bases). Germline V gene lookup returns CDR1 SGHNT and CDR2 YYREEE (reference sequence). The CDR3 runs to 13 residues. The V gene lost 2 bases and the J gene lost 1 base, with 7 bases spanning the gap. CDR3 residues: CASSFQGSYEQYF. The CDR3 DNA follows: TGTGCCAGCAGCTTCCAGGGGTCCTACGAGCAGTACTTC. Full variable domain (missing parts from reference TRBV5-4 and TRBJ2-7): ETGVTQSPTHLIKTRGQQVTLRCSSQSGHNTVSWYQQALGQGPQFIFQYYREEENGRGNFPPRFSGLQFPNYSSELNVNALELDDSALYLCASSFQGSYEQYFGPGTRLTVT.

The rearrangement uses TRBV5-5 and TRBJ1-5; D is perhaps TRBD1 (5 bases). In germline, CDR1 is SGHKS, CDR2 YYEKEE (reference sequence). This CDR3 is 14 amino acids long. V dropped 4 bases and J dropped 4 bases, with 12 bases sitting between them. The CDR3 coding sequence is TGTGCCAGCAGCAGCCTCGGGACTAATCAGCCCCAGCATTTT. Protein sequence: CASSSLGTNQPQHF. Variable domain in full (rest from reference TRBV5-5 and TRBJ1-5): DAGVTQSPTHLIKTRGQQVTLRCSPISGHKSVSWYQQVLGQGPQFIFQYYEKEERGRGNFPDRFSARQFPNYSSELNVNALLLGDSALYLCASSSLGTNQPQHFGDGTRLSIL.

V usage is TRBV5-6 and J usage is TRBJ1-2, with 9 bases lining up with TRBD1. The trim removed 5 bases at V and 0 bases at J, leaving 11 bases unmatched. The CDR3 sequence is 17 residues long. The germline V gene has CDR1 SGHDT and CDR2 YYEEEE. Here the CDR3 reads CASRFGQGSSPNYGYTF. CDR3 nucleotides: TGTGCCAGCAGGTTTGGACAGGGGAGTTCTCCTAACTATGGCTACACCTTC.

This sequence joins TRBV28 and TRBJ2-6; 8 nucleotides agree with TRBD1. The CDR3 spans 17 residues. Germline CDR1 reads MDHEN; CDR2 reads SYDVKM. V dropped 8 bases and J dropped 0; count of bases not matched to a gene: 9. CDR3 in DNA: TGTGCCAGCTTTTCCGGGACAGGACTCTCTGGGGCCAACGTCCTGACTTTC. It codes for CASFSGTGLSGANVLTF.

The chain employs TRBV6-2 or TRBV6-3 and TRBJ2-2; D is possibly TRBD1 (6 bases). CDR1 and CDR2 (germline): MNHEY, SVGEGT. The CDR3 loop spans 17 amino acids. With 3 bases removed from V and 1 base from J, the gap between germline ends came to 15 bases. The CDR3 spells CASSYIPTGLNTGELFF. CDR3 bases: TGTGCCAGCAGTTATATTCCGACAGGATTGAACACCGGGGAGCTGTTTTTT.

The rearrangement links TRBV2 to TRBJ2-1; TRBD2 agrees at 11 bases. The CDR3 loop spans 17 amino acids. Germline values: CDR1 SNHLY, CDR2 FYNNEI. V shed 6 bases, J shed 8 bases, and the junction held 15 bases outside the gene matches. CDR3 loop: CASSEHITSGRRYEQFF. CDR3 nucleotide sequence: TGTGCCAGCAGCGAACACATTACTAGCGGGAGAAGGTATGAGCAGTTCTTC.

J is TRBJ1-1 and V is TRBV3-1 (or the pseudogene TRBV3-2); tentatively, D is TRBD1 (6 bases). Germline V gives CDR1 LGHDT, CDR2 YNNKEL (reference sequence). V was pared by 3 bases and J by 5 bases, with 10 bases between. The CDR3 runs 13 residues. The CDR3 sequence: CASSQGAKTEAFF. The CDR3 DNA is TGTGCCAGCAGCCAGGGGGCGAAGACTGAAGCTTTCTTT.

In its sample, this clone was seen once. The chain has TRBV9 and TRBJ1-6, with D unresolved. V was pared by 6 bases and J by 5 bases, with 15 bases between. This CDR3 contains 15 residues. Germline V gene lookup returns CDR1 SGDLS and CDR2 YYNGEE. The CDR3 nucleotides read TGTGCCAGCACAAAAACGGCGGGCGATAATTCACCCCTCCACTTT. Translated, it gives CASTKTAGDNSPLHF.

V is TRBV5-5 and J is TRBJ1-5; D gene ambiguous. The germline V gene encodes CDR1 SGHKS and CDR2 YYEKEE (reference sequence). The CDR3 runs 15 residues. Between the trimmed V and J ends, which lost 0 bases and 0 bases, there was a span of 7 bases. The CDR3 nucleotides read TGTGCCAGCAGCTTGGACAGATATAGCAATCAGCCCCAGCATTTT. It codes for CASSLDRYSNQPQHF.

The CDR3 DNA reads TGTGCCTGGAGTTCACTAGCGGGACTCAGGCGGGAGACCCAGTACTTC. The encoded protein is CAWSSLAGLRRETQYF. The chain employs TRBV30 and TRBJ2-5; 10 bases align to TRBD2. V dropped 2 bases and J dropped 5; count of bases not matched to a gene: 11. The CDR3 spans 16 residues. Germline lookup yields CDR1 GTSNPN and CDR2 SVGIG (reference sequence).

The chain has TRBV27 and TRBJ1-3, with 7 bases identical to TRBD1. Looked up from germline, CDR1 is MNHEY and CDR2 is SMNVEV (reference sequence). V lost 2 bases, J lost 2 bases, and 3 bases stayed unmatched. The length of the CDR3 is 15 residues. CDR3: CASSLEGAPGNTIYF. As DNA, the CDR3 is TGTGCCAGCAGTTTAGAGGGGGCGCCTGGAAACACCATATATTTT.

V is TRBV7-2 and J is TRBJ2-7, with D maybe TRBD1 (5 bases). The CDR3 consists of 15 residues. Deletions cut 4 bases from V and 3 bases from J, with 16 bases between. The germline CDR1 and CDR2 sequences are SGHTA and FQGNSA. The chain's CDR3 is CASSSYDSQVYEQYF. The CDR3 DNA sequence: TGTGCCAGCAGCTCCTACGACAGCCAAGTCTACGAGCAGTACTTC.

This chain uses TRBV2 with TRBJ2-5, with TRBD2 matching over 8 bases. In germline, CDR1 is SNHLY, CDR2 FYNNEI. The V and J ends lost 5 bases and 0 bases, in that order; junction bases with no gene match: 5. The CDR3 length is 15 residues. In DNA form, the CDR3 reads TGTGCCAGCAGTCCCCTGGGACTAGACCAAGAGACCCAGTACTTC. Its translation: CASSPLGLDQETQYF.

This clone came up a few times. The rearrangement joins TRBV19 to TRBJ2-2; 8 bases agree with TRBD2. The CDR3 has 15 amino acids. The trim removed 3 bases at V and 5 bases at J, leaving 5 bases unmatched. Germline V gene sequence: CDR1 LNHDA, CDR2 SQIVND (reference sequence). The CDR3 nucleotides are TGTGCCAGTAGTATCGGCGGGAGGACGACCGGGGAGCTGTTTTTT. The encoded protein is CASSIGGRTTGELFF. The full variable domain, with the rest looked up from reference TRBV19 and TRBJ2-2, is DGGITQSPKYLFRKEGQNVTLSCEQNLNHDAMYWYRQDPGQGLRLIYYSQIVNDFQKGDIAEGYSVSREKKESFPLTVTSAQKNPTAFYLCASSIGGRTTGELFFGEGSRLTVL.

The V and J genes are TRBV2 and TRBJ1-5, with 8 bases aligning to TRBD1. The CDR3 runs to 15 residues. Per the germline V gene, CDR1 is SNHLY and CDR2 is FYNNEI. The ends lost 4 bases at V and 7 bases at J; junction bases unmatched: 9. The CDR3 coding sequence is TGTGCCAGCAGTGTAGGGACAGGCTCCGGGCAGCCCCAGCATTTT. This encodes CASSVGTGSGQPQHF.